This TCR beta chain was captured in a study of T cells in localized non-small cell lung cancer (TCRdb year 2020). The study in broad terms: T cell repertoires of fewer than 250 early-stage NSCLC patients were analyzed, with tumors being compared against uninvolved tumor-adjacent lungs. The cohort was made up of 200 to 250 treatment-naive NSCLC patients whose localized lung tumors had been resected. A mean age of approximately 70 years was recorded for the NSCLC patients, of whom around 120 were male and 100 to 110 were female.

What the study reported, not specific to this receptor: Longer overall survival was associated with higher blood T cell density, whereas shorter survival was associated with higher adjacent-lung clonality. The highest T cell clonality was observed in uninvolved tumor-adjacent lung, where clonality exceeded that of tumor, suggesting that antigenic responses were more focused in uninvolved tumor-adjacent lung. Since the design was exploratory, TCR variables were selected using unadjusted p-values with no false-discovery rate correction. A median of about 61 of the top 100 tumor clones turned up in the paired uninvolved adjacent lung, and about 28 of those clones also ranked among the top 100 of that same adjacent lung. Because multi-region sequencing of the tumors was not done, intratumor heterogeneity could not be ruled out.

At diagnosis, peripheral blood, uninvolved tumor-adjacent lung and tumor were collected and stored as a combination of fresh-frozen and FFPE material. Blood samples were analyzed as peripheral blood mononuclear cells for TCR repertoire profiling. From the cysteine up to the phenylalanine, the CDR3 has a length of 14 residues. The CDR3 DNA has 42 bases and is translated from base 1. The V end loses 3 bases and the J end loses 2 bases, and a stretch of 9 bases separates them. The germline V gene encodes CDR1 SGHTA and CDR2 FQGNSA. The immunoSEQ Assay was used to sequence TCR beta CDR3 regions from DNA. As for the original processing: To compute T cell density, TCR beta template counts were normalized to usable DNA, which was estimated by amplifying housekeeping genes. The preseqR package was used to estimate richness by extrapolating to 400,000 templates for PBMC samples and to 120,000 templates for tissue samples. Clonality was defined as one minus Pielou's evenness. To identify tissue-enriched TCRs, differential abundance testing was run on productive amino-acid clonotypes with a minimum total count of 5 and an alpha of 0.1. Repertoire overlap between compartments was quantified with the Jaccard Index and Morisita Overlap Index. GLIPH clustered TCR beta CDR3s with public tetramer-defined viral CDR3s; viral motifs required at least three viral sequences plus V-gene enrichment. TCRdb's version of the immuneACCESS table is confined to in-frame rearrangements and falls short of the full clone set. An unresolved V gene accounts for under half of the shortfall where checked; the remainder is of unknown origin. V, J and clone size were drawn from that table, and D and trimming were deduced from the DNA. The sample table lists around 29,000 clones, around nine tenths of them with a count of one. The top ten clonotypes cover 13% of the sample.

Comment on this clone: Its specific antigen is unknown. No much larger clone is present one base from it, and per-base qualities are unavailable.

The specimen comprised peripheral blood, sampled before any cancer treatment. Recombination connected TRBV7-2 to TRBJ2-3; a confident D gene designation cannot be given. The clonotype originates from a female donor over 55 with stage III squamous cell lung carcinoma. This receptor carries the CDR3 CASSLAWDTDTQYF. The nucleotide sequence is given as TGTGCCAGCAGCTTGGCTTGGGACACAGATACGCAGTATTTT.